Below are 23 T cell receptor beta chains sequenced from a single sample in a study of blood T cell repertoires in COVID-19. TCRdb's table, derived via immunoSEQ multiplex PCR, lists solely in-frame clones and lacks some. This table has some 200,000 clones, about 91% appearing once. Sequencing was done on a sample of peripheral blood. Receptors were obtained from a woman between 35 and 50 years old with acute or convalescent COVID-19.

This CDR3 reads CASSLEGTVPFNNEQFF. CDR3 coding DNA: TGTGCCAGCAGCTTGGAGGGGACAGTACCTTTCAACAATGAGCAGTTCTTC. The V gene is TRBV5-5, the J gene TRBJ2-1, with 7 bases identical to TRBD1. Germline CDR1 and CDR2: SGHKS and YYEKEE (reference sequence). This CDR3 comprises 17 residues. V was clipped by 0 bases and J by 5 bases; unmatched bases: 11.

The V and J genes are TRBV5-5 and TRBJ1-5; TRBD1 agrees at 9 bases. The germline CDR1 and CDR2 sequences are SGHKS and YYEKEE (reference sequence). The V gene end was trimmed by 3 bases and the J gene end by 5 bases; junction bases not matched to a gene: 6. This CDR3 has 15 residues. The CDR3 here is CASSSNRGLDQPQHF. For the CDR3, the DNA is TGTGCCAGCAGCTCCAACAGGGGGCTCGATCAGCCCCAGCATTTT.

The gene calls are TRBV7-9 and TRBJ1-1; 8 nucleotides align to TRBD1. With 1 base clipped from V and 0 bases from J, the junction kept 13 bases outside the gene matches. Germline-derived CDR1 and CDR2 are SEHNR and FQNEAQ (reference sequence). CDR3 length equals 19 residues. CDR3 protein: CASSLEAFGRGPMNTEAFF. For the CDR3, the DNA is TGTGCCAGCAGCTTAGAGGCGTTCGGCAGGGGGCCCATGAACACTGAAGCTTTCTTT.

This chain uses TRBV5-1 with TRBJ2-5; 10 nucleotides match TRBD1. The V segment lost 5 bases and the J segment 5 bases; nucleotides outside the gene matches: 15. Germline V gene data show CDR1 as SGHRS and CDR2 as YFSETQ. CDR3 size: 17 residues. CDR3 protein: CASSHFTGTGVRETQYF. In DNA, the CDR3 is TGCGCCAGCAGTCATTTTACTGGGACAGGGGTCAGGGAGACCCAGTACTTC.

This clone occurred once. The chain links TRBV19 to TRBJ2-3; TRBD1 agrees at 7 bases. Germline-derived CDR1 and CDR2 are LNHDA and SQIVND (reference sequence). The CDR3 totals 13 residues. Germline trimming cut 3 bases from V and 7 bases from J; bases unmatched to any gene: 4. CDR3 in DNA: TGTGCCAGTAGTATCCAGGGGGTAAATACGCAGTATTTT. Translation gives CASSIQGVNTQYF.

V gene TRBV6-5 combines with J gene TRBJ1-4; weak D call: TRBD1 (6 bases). The CDR3 sequence is 14 residues long. Trimming left V 6 bases short and J 6 bases short, with 14 bases between. Per the germline V gene, CDR1 is MNHEY and CDR2 is SVGAGI. Written as DNA, the CDR3 is TGTGCCAGCAGCCTTACAGGGAGGGATGAAAAACTGTTTTTT. Translation: CASSLTGRDEKLFF.

The CDR3 DNA is TGTGCCAGCAGCCGCGTGGGCAGGGGAATCTCCCCTATAAGATATGGCTACACCTTC. Protein product: CASSRVGRGISPIRYGYTF. The gene calls are TRBV7-9 and TRBJ1-2; perhaps TRBD1 as D (6 bases). V was pared by 5 bases and J by 5 bases, with 30 bases between. The CDR3 runs to 19 residues. CDR1 SEHNR and CDR2 FQNEAQ come from the germline V gene (reference sequence).

The chain combines TRBV30 with TRBJ2-1; D not certain. The V end was cut by 7 bases, the J end by 16 bases, with 23 bases between. The germline V gene encodes CDR1 GTSNPN and CDR2 SVGIG (reference sequence). CDR3 length: 12 residues. CDR3: CAFLGSTPKQFF. For the CDR3, the DNA is TGTGCCTTCCTAGGCTCCACCCCAAAACAATTCTTC. Full variable domain (rest looked up from reference TRBV30 and TRBJ2-1): SQTIHQWPATLVQPVGSPLSLECTVEGTSNPNLYWYRQAAGRGLQLLFYSVGIGQISSEVPQNLSASRPQDRQFILSSKKLLLSDSGFYLCAFLGSTPKQFFGPGTRLTVL.

J is TRBJ2-2 and V is TRBV14; 7 bases are a match to TRBD2. Germline CDR1 reads SGHDN; CDR2 reads FVKESK. There are 18 residues in the CDR3. V gave up 1 base and J gave up 0 bases; unmatched junction bases: 8. The CDR3: CASSQVLAGDANTGELFF. Here the CDR3 DNA reads TGTGCCAGCAGCCAAGTTCTCGCGGGGGACGCGAACACCGGGGAGCTGTTTTTT.

The chain is built from TRBV2 and TRBJ2-1, with 7 bases that match TRBD1. Trimming cost V 4 bases and J 7 bases; bases outside gene matches: 7. The CDR3 has 14 residues. Germline assignment: CDR1 SNHLY and CDR2 FYNNEI. CDR3 amino acids: CASSGTTGLNEQFF. CDR3 nucleotide sequence: TGTGCCAGCAGTGGGACGACAGGGTTAAATGAGCAGTTCTTC.

V is TRBV30 and J is TRBJ1-1; a weak D match, TRBD1 (6 bases). The length of the CDR3 is 15 residues. The germline V gene encodes CDR1 GTSNPN and CDR2 SVGIG (reference sequence). Trimming stripped 0 bases from V and 3 bases from J, with 14 bases between. The DNA for the CDR3 is TGTGCCTGGAGTGTAAGGTATAAGGGGGACACTGAAGCTTTCTTT. This sequence encodes CAWSVRYKGDTEAFF.

The gene calls are TRBV6-5 and TRBJ1-5; D might be TRBD1 (5 bases). CDR3 length: 14 amino acids. Germline loops: CDR1 MNHEY, CDR2 SVGAGI. V lost 5 bases and J 7 bases, leaving 15 bases between the germline ends. The CDR3 DNA reads as TGTGCCAGCAGTACCTTAGGGGCGGGGCAGCCCCAGCATTTT. Protein product: CASSTLGAGQPQHF.

The chain is built from TRBV5-1 and TRBJ2-1, with TRBD2 identical over 8 bases. The CDR3 loop spans 16 amino acids. After removal of 0 bases from V and 5 bases from J, the junction contained 7 bases not matched to a gene. Germline V gives CDR1 SGHRS, CDR2 YFSETQ. The CDR3 sequence is CASSLVVTSEDNEQFF. The CDR3 DNA follows: TGCGCCAGCAGCTTGGTTGTGACTAGCGAGGACAATGAGCAGTTCTTC. Drawing the rest from reference TRBV5-1 and TRBJ2-1, the complete variable domain is KAGVTQTPRYLIKTRGQQVTLSCSPISGHRSVSWYQQTPGQGLQFLFEYFSETQRNKGNFPGRFSGRQFSNSRSEMNVSTLELGDSALYLCASSLVVTSEDNEQFFGPGTRLTVL.

This chain connects TRBV5-4 to TRBJ2-3; 15 bases are shared with TRBD2. The CDR3 extends over 17 amino acids. Trimming cost V 0 bases and J 4 bases; bases outside gene matches: 3. The V gene's germline CDR1 is SGHNT and CDR2 YYREEE (reference sequence). CDR3 region: CASSLAGLAGGSDTQYF. CDR3 coding DNA: TGTGCCAGCAGCTTGGCGGGACTAGCGGGGGGCTCAGATACGCAGTATTTT.

The rearrangement links TRBV7-2 to TRBJ2-5, with 11 positions matching TRBD2. The CDR3 runs 16 residues. Germline-derived CDR1 and CDR2 are SGHTA and FQGNSA. J gave up 5 bases and V 1 base, and 6 bases lay outside the gene matches. The CDR3 DNA reads as TGTGCCAGCAGCTTAGGTAGCGGGGGGGCCAGGGAGACCCAGTACTTC. Its translation: CASSLGSGGARETQYF.

V is TRBV21-1 and J is TRBJ2-1; the D segment call TRBD1 is taken from the table without a DNA check. TRBV21-1 is a documented pseudogene. CDR3 length: 18 amino acids. The CDR3 DNA sequence: TGTGCCAGCAGCAACCGCTACAAAAAGGGTGGGGCATACAATGAGCAGTTCTTC. This translates into CASSNRYKKGGAYNEQFF.

This chain connects TRBV5-4 to TRBJ2-2, with D unclear. CDR3 length: 16 residues. Germline loops: CDR1 SGHNT, CDR2 YYREEE (reference sequence). V lost 0 bases, J lost 0 bases, and 9 bases lay in between. CDR3 nucleotides: TGTGCCAGCAGCTTGGGCAGTAGCTCGAACACCGGGGAGCTGTTTTTT. It codes for CASSLGSSSNTGELFF.

The chain combines TRBV10-3 with TRBJ1-3; D gene uncertain. V lost 0 bases to trimming and J lost 3 bases, with 9 bases between them. CDR1 and CDR2 (germline): ENHRY, SYGVKD. The CDR3 sequence is 15 residues long. CDR3 nucleotide sequence: TGTGCCATCAGTGAGTCGAGGAGCAATGGAAACACCATATATTTT. The encoded protein is CAISESRSNGNTIYF.

The rearrangement uses TRBV5-4 and TRBJ1-4; 7 bases fit TRBD1. CDR3 size: 13 residues. V was pared by 5 bases and J by 10 bases, with 8 bases of the junction left unmatched. CDR1 SGHNT and CDR2 YYREEE come from the germline V gene (reference sequence). The CDR3 protein is CASRRQGGGKLFF. The CDR3 bases are TGTGCCAGCAGGCGACAGGGAGGAGGAAAACTGTTTTTT.

The chain is built from TRBV27 and TRBJ1-2, with 10 bases matching TRBD1. After removal of 3 bases from V and 4 bases from J, the junction contained 2 bases not matched to a gene. Germline V CDR1 and CDR2: MNHEY, SMNVEV (reference sequence). The length of the CDR3 is 14 residues. In DNA, the CDR3 is TGTGCCAGCAGTTTTGGGACAGGGGTCTATGGCTACACCTTC. It encodes CASSFGTGVYGYTF.

This chain connects TRBV27 to TRBJ1-6; unclear D gene. The V and J ends lost 5 bases and 8 bases respectively, with 10 bases between them. This CDR3 comprises 13 residues. Germline values: CDR1 MNHEY, CDR2 SMNVEV (reference sequence). The CDR3 loop is CASSEGSYSPLHF. The CDR3 DNA sequence: TGTGCCAGCAGTGAGGGCAGTTATTCACCCCTCCACTTT.

The genes are TRBV6-6 and TRBJ1-2, with TRBD1 matching over 8 bases. J lost 8 bases, V lost 6 bases, and 5 bases had no gene match. CDR3 length: 12 amino acids. The germline V gene has CDR1 MNHNY and CDR2 SVGAGI (reference sequence). CDR3 DNA sequence: TGTGCCAGCAGGACAGGGGAAAGCGGCTACACCTTC. Its translation: CASRTGESGYTF.

The chain links TRBV9 to TRBJ2-3, with 11 bases that match TRBD2. In germline, CDR1 is SGDLS, CDR2 YYNGEE. V was pared by 4 bases and J by 3 bases, with 7 bases of the junction left unmatched. The CDR3 loop spans 16 amino acids. The CDR3: CASSSYSGGGTDTQYF. Here the CDR3 DNA reads TGTGCCAGCAGCTCATATAGCGGGGGGGGTACAGATACGCAGTATTTT.